This TCR beta chain was recorded in a study of blood T cells in healthy people across ages. J lost 3 bases, V lost 4 bases, and 7 bases had no gene match. Germline CDR1 reads SGHRS; CDR2 reads YFSETQ. The CDR3 spans 15 residues. The second PCR ran roughly 6 to 11 cycles with a sample-barcoded 5' primer and J-beta primers. Carrying 12 random nucleotides, a template-switch adaptor labeled each individual cDNA molecule. TCRdb re-called the 5' RACE reads through MiXCR, storing one row per CDR3 protein. The sample records roughly 1,500,000 distinct CDR3 sequences, approximately 40% being singletons. Extractions gave at least 5 micrograms of total RNA per sample. Study observations and caveats: In older individuals, TCR beta diversity per million T cells was lower, falling roughly linearly with age.

Comments on this clonotype: What it binds is not known.

This sequence was found in a woman aged 18-29 years in good health. V is TRBV5-1 and J is TRBJ2-7; 10 nucleotides agree with TRBD2. Material for sequencing was blood. The CDR3 sequence is CASSRTLAGDYEQYF. The CDR3 coding sequence is TGCGCCAGCAGCAGGACTCTAGCGGGAGACTACGAGCAGTACTTC.